One TCR beta chain is described in this entry. Its target is not known. This sample was taken from a study of monozygotic twins with inflammatory bowel disease. The total RNA came straight from whole blood, and T cells were not sorted beforehand. Eight cDNA synthesis reactions were run for every sample. Researchers used template switching to add UMIs featuring a 6-nucleotide sample barcode. TCRdb reprocessed the 5' RACE reads, with one entry per CDR3 protein and no DNA. This sample's clone table lists around 400,000 distinct CDR3 sequences. Findings and caveats of the study: The study found lower TCRbeta diversity (inverse Simpson) in IBD patients than in healthy co-twins.

The clonotype comes from a human donor with ulcerative colitis or Crohn's disease, or a healthy co-twin of an affected twin (not recorded which). What was sequenced was blood.

This CDR3 is CAWSAHSNQPQHF. This chain connects TRBV30 to TRBJ1-5. The CDR3 covers 13 residues. CDR1 GTSNPN and CDR2 SVGIG come from the germline V gene (reference sequence).